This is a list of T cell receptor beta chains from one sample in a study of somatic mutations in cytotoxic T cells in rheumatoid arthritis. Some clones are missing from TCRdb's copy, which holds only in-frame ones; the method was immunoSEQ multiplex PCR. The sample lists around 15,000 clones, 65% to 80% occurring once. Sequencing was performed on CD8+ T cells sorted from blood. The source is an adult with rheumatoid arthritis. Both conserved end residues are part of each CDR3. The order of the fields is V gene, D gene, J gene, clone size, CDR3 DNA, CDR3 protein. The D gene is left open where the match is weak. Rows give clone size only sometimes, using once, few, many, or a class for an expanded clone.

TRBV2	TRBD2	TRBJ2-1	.	TGTGCCAGCAGCGCCACCATATCGAAGACTAGCGGGTTTTCCAATGAGCAGTTCTTC	CASSATISKTSGFSNEQFF
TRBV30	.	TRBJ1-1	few	TGTGCCTGGAGTCCCTCTTGGCCACCCATTTTCGCTTTCTTT	CAWSPSWPPIFAFF
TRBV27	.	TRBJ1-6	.	TGTGCCAGCAGTTTGGGGGGGCACTCACCCCTCCACTTT	CASSLGGHSPLHF
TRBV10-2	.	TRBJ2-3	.	TGCGCCAGCAGTGGGGACCACACAGATACGCAGTATTTT	CASSGDHTDTQYF
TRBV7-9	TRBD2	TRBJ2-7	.	TGTGCCAGCAGACTAAGCGGGAACGAGCAGTACTTC	CASRLSGNEQYF
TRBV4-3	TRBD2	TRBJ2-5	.	TGCGCCAGCAGCCAAGAAAGGCAGTTAGCGGGGTTGTTAGAGACCCAGTACTTC	CASSQERQLAGLLETQYF
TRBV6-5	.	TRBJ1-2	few	TGTGCCAGCAGTTACTCGGGCGGCTTCGATGGCTACACCTTC	CASSYSGGFDGYTF
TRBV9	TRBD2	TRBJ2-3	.	TGTGCCAGCAGCGTATTAGCGGGGCTCACAGATACGCAGTATTTT	CASSVLAGLTDTQYF
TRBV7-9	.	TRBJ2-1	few	TGTGCCAGCAGCGGTGGGACACAACTTGAGCAGTTCTTC	CASSGGTQLEQFF
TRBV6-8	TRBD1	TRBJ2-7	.	TGTGCCAGCAGTTACCCTACAGGGGGCGCGTACTACGAGCAGTACTTC	CASSYPTGGAYYEQYF
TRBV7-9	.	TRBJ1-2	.	TGTGCCAGCAGCTTAATTACAACTTACTATGGCTACACCTTC	CASSLITTYYGYTF
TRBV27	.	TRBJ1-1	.	TGTGCCAGCAGTTTAGGGAGAAGCGACGTGAACACTGAAGCTTTCTTT	CASSLGRSDVNTEAFF
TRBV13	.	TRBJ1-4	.	TGTGCCAGCAGCGTATTTAATCCAGGGGCGGTGAGTGAAAAACTGTTTTTT	CASSVFNPGAVSEKLFF
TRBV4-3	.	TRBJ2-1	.	TGCGCCAGCAGCCAAGTCGGGGAGGGGGGCACCTACAATGAGCAGTTCTTC	CASSQVGEGGTYNEQFF
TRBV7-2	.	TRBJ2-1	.	TGTGCCAGCACCCCCCTCCGGCAGCTAAATGAGCAGTTCTTC	CASTPLRQLNEQFF
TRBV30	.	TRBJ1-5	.	TGTGCCTGGAGTGGGGGGGACGGGCAGCCCCAGCATTTT	CAWSGGDGQPQHF
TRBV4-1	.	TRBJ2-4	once	TGCGCCAGCAGCCAAGAGTCTGTGGGGGCATTAGGCAAAAACATTCAGTACTTC	CASSQESVGALGKNIQYF
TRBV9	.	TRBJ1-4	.	TGTGCCAGCAGCGTCGGACAGAACAATGAAAAACTGTTTTTT	CASSVGQNNEKLFF
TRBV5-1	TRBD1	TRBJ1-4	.	TGCGCCAGCAGCTTCTGGACAGGGGACGAAAAACTGTTTTTT	CASSFWTGDEKLFF
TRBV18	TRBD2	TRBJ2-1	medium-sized	TGTGCCAGCTCCCCCCAGGGACTAGCGGGGAATGAGCAGTTCTTC	CASSPQGLAGNEQFF
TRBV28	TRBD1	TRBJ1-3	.	TGTGCCAGCAGCGATCCAGACAGGGGGCGCGGAAACACCATATATTTT	CASSDPDRGRGNTIYF
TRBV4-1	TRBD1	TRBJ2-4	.	TGCGCCAGCAGCCCACTTTTACTGGACAGGGACAACATTCAGTACTTC	CASSPLLLDRDNIQYF
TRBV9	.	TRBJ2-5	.	TGTGCCAGCAGCTTCGACGCCGGGGGCAGCTCCTCACAAGAGACCCAGTACTTC	CASSFDAGGSSSQETQYF
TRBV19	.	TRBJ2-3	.	TGTGCCAGTAGCCGTGAACGGGCTAGCACAGATACGCAGTATTTT	CASSRERASTDTQYF
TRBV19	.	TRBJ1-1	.	TGTGCCAGTAGGGCCGGACGGCTTTCTGAAGCTTTCTTT	CASRAGRLSEAFF
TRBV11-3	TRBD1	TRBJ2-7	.	TGTGCCAGCAGCTTAACACCAGGGGGCTACGAGCAGTACTTC	CASSLTPGGYEQYF
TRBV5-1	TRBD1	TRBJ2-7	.	TGCGCCAGCAGCTTATCGACAGGGGGCTACGAGCAGTACTTC	CASSLSTGGYEQYF
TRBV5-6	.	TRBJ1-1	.	TGTGCCAGCAGCTTTGGGAACACTGAAGCTTTCTTT	CASSFGNTEAFF
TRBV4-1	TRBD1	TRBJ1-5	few	TGCGCCAGCAGCCAAGACCCCCGCGACAGGGGAGCGGGTCAGCCCCAGCATTTT	CASSQDPRDRGAGQPQHF
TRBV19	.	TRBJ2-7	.	TGTGCCAGTAGTATTCCGGGCCTACCCTACGAGCAGTACTTC	CASSIPGLPYEQYF
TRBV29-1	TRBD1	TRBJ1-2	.	TGCAGCGTTGAGGGGCTGGACAGGGCGTACTATGGCTACACCTTC	CSVEGLDRAYYGYTF
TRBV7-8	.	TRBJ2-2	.	TGTGCCAGCTACGCCACCTTGGACGGCGCGAACACCGGGGAGCTGTTTTTT	CASYATLDGANTGELFF
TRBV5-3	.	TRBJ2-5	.	TGTGCCAGAAGCACGGCCGGCTATTCGTACCAAGAGACCCAGTACTTC	CARSTAGYSYQETQYF
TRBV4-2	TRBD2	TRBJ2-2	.	TGTGCCAGCAGCCAAGAGAACCCTAGCGGGGCTTCGGCCGGGGAGCTGTTTTTT	CASSQENPSGASAGELFF
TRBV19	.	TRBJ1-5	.	TGTGCCAGTAACTATGGCAATCAGCCCCAGCATTTT	CASNYGNQPQHF
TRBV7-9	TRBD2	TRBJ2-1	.	TGTGCCAGCAGCTTAGGCGGGGGGGAGCAGTTCTTC	CASSLGGGEQFF
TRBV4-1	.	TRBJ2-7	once	TGCGCCAGCAGCCAACCAGACGGCCAGGGTATCTCCTACGAGCAGTACTTC	CASSQPDGQGISYEQYF
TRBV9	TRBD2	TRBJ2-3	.	TGTGCCAGCAGCGGCCGAACTAGCGGGGGGCTCGATACGCAGTATTTT	CASSGRTSGGLDTQYF
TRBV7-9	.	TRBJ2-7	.	TGTGCCAGCAGCTTAGGGGGTTTCAACGAGCAGTACTTC	CASSLGGFNEQYF
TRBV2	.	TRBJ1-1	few	TGTGCCAGCAGGGCTGGCACTGAAGCTTTCTTT	CASRAGTEAFF
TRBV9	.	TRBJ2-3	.	TGTGCCAGCAGCATACACGGAGCGTTCTCCGATACGCAGTATTTT	CASSIHGAFSDTQYF
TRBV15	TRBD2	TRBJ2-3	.	TGTGCCACCAGCAGTCGGGGAGGGATCACAGATACGCAGTATTTT	CATSSRGGITDTQYF
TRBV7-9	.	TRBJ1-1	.	TGTGCCAGCAGCTTAGGGTGGGACACTGAAGCTTTCTTT	CASSLGWDTEAFF
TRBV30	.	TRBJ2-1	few	TGTGCCTGGAGTCCCCGGACGGCCCACTCCTACAATGAGCAGTTCTTC	CAWSPRTAHSYNEQFF
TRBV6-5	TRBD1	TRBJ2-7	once	TGTGCCAGCAGTTACGGGGGGACAGGGGGCTACGAGCAGTACTTC	CASSYGGTGGYEQYF
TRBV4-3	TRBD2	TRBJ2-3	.	TGCGCCAGCAGCCAAGTCGGTAGCGGGGTGGGGACGCAGTATTTT	CASSQVGSGVGTQYF
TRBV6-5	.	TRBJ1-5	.	TGTGCCAGCAGATCCGGCGTAAATCAGCCCCAGCATTTT	CASRSGVNQPQHF
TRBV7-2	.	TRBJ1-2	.	TGTGCCAGCAGCCAGGGCGGAGGAAGGGGCTACACCTTC	CASSQGGGRGYTF
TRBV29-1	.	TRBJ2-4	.	TGCAGCGTTGAAGACCCTTCCAGGGACCTAAACATTCAGTACTTC	CSVEDPSRDLNIQYF
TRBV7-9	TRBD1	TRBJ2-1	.	TGTGCCAGCACCACCGGGACAGGGGAAAATGAGCAGTTCTTC	CASTTGTGENEQFF
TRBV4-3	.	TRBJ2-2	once	TGCGCCAGCAGCCACTTTGGAGGGGGCAGCGGGGAGCTGTTTTTT	CASSHFGGGSGELFF
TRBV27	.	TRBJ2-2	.	TGTGCCAGCAGTGCCGGGACTGTGGCATTCACCGGGGAGCTGTTTTTT	CASSAGTVAFTGELFF
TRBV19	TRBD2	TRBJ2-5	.	TGTGCCAGTAGTCTTAGCGGGGGGGAGCAAGAGACCCAGTACTTC	CASSLSGGEQETQYF
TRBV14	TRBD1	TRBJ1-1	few	TGTGCCAGCAGCCCAACAGGGGGGAACACTGAAGCTTTCTTT	CASSPTGGNTEAFF
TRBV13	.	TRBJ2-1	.	TGTGCCAGCAGCCCACAGGTCAAGTACAATGAGCAGTTCTTC	CASSPQVKYNEQFF
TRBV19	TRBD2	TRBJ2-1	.	TGTGCCAGTAGTATACTGGTAGCGGGCCAATACAATGAGCAGTTCTTC	CASSILVAGQYNEQFF
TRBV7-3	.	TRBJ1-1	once	TGTGCCAGCAGCTTAGGGGGCGGTTGGAACACTGAAGCTTTCTTT	CASSLGGGWNTEAFF
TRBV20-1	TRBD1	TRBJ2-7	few	TGCAGTGTACAGGGGCGGGAGCAGTACTTC	CSVQGREQYF
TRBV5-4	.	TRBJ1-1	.	TGTGCCAGCAGCTTGCGGGGAGGGAACACTGAAGCTTTCTTT	CASSLRGGNTEAFF